This T cell receptor (beta chain) was sequenced during a study of blood T cells in healthy people across ages. For the second PCR, which ran for about 6 to 11 cycles, a sample-barcoded 5' primer and a J-beta primer mix were used. Each CDR3 protein is one row after TCRdb ran MiXCR on the 5' RACE reads. The sample shows 1.8 million or so distinct CDR3 sequences, approximately 40% of them seen only once. The CDR3 extends over 14 amino acids. The germline V gene encodes CDR1 SQVTM and CDR2 ANQGSEA. With 7 bases removed from V and 4 bases from J, the gap between germline ends came to 17 bases. The clonotype comes from a human donor in good health. What was sequenced was blood. The chain combines TRBV29-1 with TRBJ1-5; maybe TRBD1 (6 bases). DNA for the CDR3: TGCAGCGGATCAGCCCGGGACACTAATCAGCCCCAGCATTTT. It yields the protein CSGSARDTNQPQHF.